This T cell receptor (beta chain) was recovered during a study of blood T cell repertoires in COVID-19. Study-level background: Nucleic acid was either cDNA or gDNA, and it came from T cells, B-cell-depleted T cells, or PBMCs.

The repertoire was sequenced with immunoSEQ multiplex PCR; TCRdb's copy has only in-frame clones and lacks some. The sample lists about 290,000 clones, roughly 91% occurring once. This CDR3 region has 18 residues. V lost 1 base to trimming and J lost 7 bases, with 20 bases between them. Per germline, CDR1 SGHAT and CDR2 FQNNGV. The chain recombines TRBV11-2 with TRBJ1-6, with D unclear. The receptor was isolated from a woman aged 25 to 45 with COVID-19, enrolled during active disease. Sample: peripheral blood. Here the CDR3 reads CASSLVPPNTNVNSPLHF. CDR3 in DNA: TGTGCCAGCAGCTTAGTCCCCCCGAATACAAATGTAAATTCACCCCTCCACTTT.